This T cell receptor (beta chain) was identified during a study of T cell responses to AZD1222 COVID-19 vaccine. Study-wide background: Analysis merged second doses at about 4 or about 12 weeks.

Germline CDR1 KGHDR, CDR2 SFDVKD. The length of the CDR3 is 15 residues. Trimming cost V 4 bases and J 2 bases, with 13 bases left between them. Some clones are missing from TCRdb's copy, which holds only in-frame ones; the method was immunoSEQ multiplex PCR. This table holds approximately 150,000 clones, 75% to 95% found once. The rearrangement links TRBV24-1 to TRBJ1-1; D might be TRBD1 (5 bases). The sequence derives from an adult in good health. The sample here was peripheral blood, taken on day 0 of AZD1222 vaccination. The CDR3, as DNA: TGTGCCACCAGTGACCGCAGGGATTCTAACACTGAAGCTTTCTTT. Translating it yields CATSDRRDSNTEAFF.